These 21 T cell receptor beta chains were sequenced from one sample in a study of T cell repertoires in cytomegalovirus infection. TCRdb passed the reads through MiXCR, listing each CDR3 protein once. The data show more than 150,000 distinct CDR3 sequences, with roughly 27% seen just once and approximately 30% held by the top ten. The sample comprised PBMCs. These receptors were taken from a human donor in good health (CMV status not recorded). Some clones in this sample may be carry-over from other donors' samples.

This clonotype has only a few counts. The chain uses TRBV5-1 and TRBJ2-7; D is perhaps TRBD2 (5 bases). The CDR3 consists of 15 residues. Trimming pared 3 bases from V and 1 base from J, leaving 14 bases between. Germline CDR1 reads SGHRS; CDR2 reads YFSETQ. CDR3 DNA: TGCGCCAGCAGCTCCGGCCGGGGATCTTCCTACGAGCAGTACTTC. The encoded protein is CASSSGRGSSYEQYF.

This clonotype was observed a handful of times. J is TRBJ2-1 and V is TRBV12-3 or TRBV12-4; D might be TRBD1 or TRBD2, each matching 5 bases. The length of the CDR3 is 15 residues. Trimming stripped 9 bases from V and 0 bases from J, with 15 bases between. CDR3 in amino acids: CARIRGGSSYNEQFF. CDR3 coding DNA: TGTGCCAGGATTCGTGGGGGAAGCTCCTACAATGAGCAGTTCTTC.

The chain employs TRBV27 and TRBJ2-7, with D tentatively TRBD1 (6 bases). Germline V CDR1 and CDR2: MNHEY, SMNVEV (reference sequence). The CDR3 runs 13 residues. The V and J ends lost 4 bases and 3 bases respectively, with 10 bases between them. This CDR3 reads CASSSWTDYEQYF. The CDR3 coding sequence is TGTGCCAGCAGTTCCTGGACAGACTACGAGCAGTACTTC.

The CDR3 nucleotides read TGTGCCAGCAGTTACTCCACGGGGCCCATCCAGAACACTGAAGCTTTCTTT. The encoded protein is CASSYSTGPIQNTEAFF. The chain combines TRBV6-5 with TRBJ1-1, with a weak D call TRBD1 (5 bases). Between the trimmed V and J ends, which lost 0 bases and 1 base, there was a span of 15 bases. The CDR3 is 17 amino acids. From germline, CDR1 is MNHEY and CDR2 SVGAGI.

The chain carries TRBV20-1 and TRBJ2-4, with D possibly TRBD2 on 5 matching bases. V dropped 3 bases and J dropped 3 bases, with 12 bases sitting between them. Germline V gene lookup returns CDR1 DFQATT and CDR2 SNEGSKA (reference sequence). The CDR3 sequence is 14 residues long. In nucleotides, the CDR3 is TGCAGTGCTAGGCAGGACTGGATCAAAAACATTCAGTACTTC. Translated: CSARQDWIKNIQYF.

Many counts were recorded for this clonotype. The chain has TRBV7-9 and TRBJ1-1; 9 bases match TRBD1. V trimming: 4 bases; J trimming: 6 bases; junction bases outside the gene matches: 6. CDR1 is SEHNR, CDR2 FQNEAQ, per germline (reference sequence). The CDR3 contains 14 residues. This CDR3 reads CASSSTGGRAEAFF. In DNA form, the CDR3 reads TGTGCCAGCAGCTCGACAGGGGGAAGGGCTGAAGCTTTCTTT.

V usage is TRBV6-2 or TRBV6-3 and J usage is TRBJ1-1, with D hard to call. Germline CDR1 and CDR2: MNHEY and SVGEGT. The V end was cut by 6 bases, the J end by 8 bases, with 10 bases between. This CDR3 comprises 11 residues. CDR3 amino acids: CASSNPGEAFF. The CDR3, as DNA: TGTGCCAGCAGCAACCCGGGGGAAGCTTTCTTT.

The chain employs TRBV20-1 and TRBJ2-5; TRBD2 might be the D (6 bases). This CDR3 region has 15 residues. V dropped 5 bases and J dropped 2 bases, with 18 bases sitting between them. CDR1 and CDR2 from the germline V gene are DFQATT and SNEGSKA (reference sequence). The CDR3 DNA follows: TGCAGTGCTGATATTCCGGGACTTGCACAAGAGACCCAGTACTTC. This translates into CSADIPGLAQETQYF.

The CDR3 DNA is TGTGCCAGCAGTGTATTACAGGAGAATTCACCCCTCCACTTT. It is translated as CASSVLQENSPLHF. The V call is TRBV25-1, the J call TRBJ1-6, with D possibly being TRBD1 (5 bases). CDR1 is MGHDK, CDR2 SYGVNS, per germline. The length of the CDR3 is 14 residues. Trimming took off 4 bases at V and 7 bases at J, with 11 bases between the two ends. The full variable domain, in which reference TRBV25-1 and TRBJ1-6 provide the parts outside the CDR3, is EADIYQTPRYLVIGTGKKITLECSQTMGHDKMYWYQQDPGMELHLIHYSYGVNSTEKGDLSSESTVSRIRTEHFPLTLESARPSHTSQYLCASSVLQENSPLHFGNGTRLTVT.

V is TRBV29-1 and J is TRBJ1-1; tentative D call: TRBD1 (5 bases). This CDR3 region has 14 residues. Germline V CDR1 and CDR2: SQVTM, ANQGSEA. V gave up 6 bases and J gave up 0 bases, with 14 bases separating them. CDR3 DNA: TGCAGCGTCCTAACCCGGGACCTGAACACTGAAGCTTTCTTT. It encodes CSVLTRDLNTEAFF.

The chain uses TRBV6-8 and TRBJ2-1; D perhaps matches TRBD2 (5 bases). The CDR3 is 13 residues long. Germline CDR1 is MNHGY and CDR2 is SAAAGT. Trimming shortened V by 7 bases and J by 8 bases, and 15 bases separated the two germline ends. DNA for the CDR3: TGTGCCAGCACCCAGGCCGGGCGGGATGAGCAGTTCTTC. It yields the protein CASTQAGRDEQFF.

The rearrangement joins TRBV7-3 to TRBJ2-5; D unresolved. CDR1 SGHTA and CDR2 FQGTGA come from the germline V gene. The V end lost 5 bases, the J end lost 4 bases, and 14 bases lay between the germline ends. The length of the CDR3 is 14 residues. CDR3: CASSPPGEGETQYF. The CDR3 DNA reads as TGTGCCAGCAGCCCGCCTGGAGAAGGAGAGACCCAGTACTTC. Full variable domain (missing parts from reference TRBV7-3 and TRBJ2-5): GAGVSQTPSNKVTEKGKYVELRCDPISGHTALYWYRQSLGQGPEFLIYFQGTGAADDSGLPNDRFFAVRPEGSVSTLKIQRTERGDSAVYLCASSPPGEGETQYFGPGTRLLVL.

This clonotype was seen only once. This chain joins TRBV29-1 and TRBJ2-5; D may match TRBD1 or TRBD2 (5 bases each). V gave up 6 bases and J gave up 2 bases, with 16 bases separating them. The CDR3 totals 14 residues. CDR1 is SQVTM and CDR2 is ANQGSEA in the germline V gene. DNA for the CDR3: TGCAGCGTCCGACCGGGACCGCAACAAGAGACCCAGTACTTC. It codes for CSVRPGPQQETQYF.

The rearrangement joins TRBV29-1 to TRBJ2-1, with TRBD2 identical over 12 bases. V was clipped by 2 bases and J by 6 bases; unmatched bases: 11. The CDR3 totals 17 residues. Germline V gene data show CDR1 as SQVTM and CDR2 as ANQGSEA. The CDR3 DNA sequence: TGCAGCGTTGAAAGTCGGTCTAGCGGGGGGGCAGCCAATGAGCAGTTCTTC. Translated, it gives CSVESRSSGGAANEQFF.

This sequence joins TRBV3-1 and TRBJ1-2; D gene ambiguous. The ends were cut back, 0 bases at V and 5 bases at J, with 13 bases in the middle. Germline V gene sequence: CDR1 LGHDT, CDR2 YNNKEL (reference sequence). The CDR3 runs 15 residues. In DNA form, the CDR3 reads TGTGCCAGCAGCCAAGAGGCTATCGGAGATTATGGCTACACCTTC. Residues: CASSQEAIGDYGYTF. Full variable domain (rest looked up from reference TRBV3-1 and TRBJ1-2): DTAVSQTPKYLVTQMGNDKSIKCEQNLGHDTMYWYKQDSKKFLKIMFSYNNKELIINETVPNRFSPKSPDKAHLNLHINSLELGDSAVYFCASSQEAIGDYGYTFGSGTRLTVV.

This clonotype was observed a few times. The gene calls are TRBV6-6 and TRBJ2-4; D may match TRBD1 or TRBD2 (5 bases each). Germline CDR1 MNHNY, CDR2 SVGAGI (reference sequence). The ends were cut back, 5 bases at V and 8 bases at J, with 10 bases in the middle. The CDR3 spans 12 residues. The DNA of the CDR3 is TGTGCCAGCAGTGGATCGGGACACATTCAGTACTTC. It is translated as CASSGSGHIQYF.

Only a few counts were recorded for this clonotype. The rearrangement joins TRBV19 to TRBJ2-1; D is unclear. Looked up from germline, CDR1 is LNHDA and CDR2 is SQIVND (reference sequence). The CDR3 loop spans 12 amino acids. With 3 bases removed from V and 8 bases from J, the gap between germline ends came to 8 bases. The CDR3 sequence: CASSIYGDEQFF. CDR3 coding DNA: TGTGCCAGTAGTATTTACGGCGATGAGCAGTTCTTC.

The chain carries TRBV29-1 and TRBJ2-7; TRBD1 agrees at 7 bases. V lost 6 bases and J lost 2; bases outside the gene matches: 7. This CDR3 has 13 amino acids. Per the germline V gene, CDR1 is SQVTM and CDR2 is ANQGSEA. The CDR3 DNA follows: TGCAGCGTCTCCGGGACAGTAACCTACGAGCAGTACTTC. Translation gives CSVSGTVTYEQYF.

The J gene is TRBJ2-5, the V gene TRBV7-2, with 7 bases matching TRBD1. Germline values: CDR1 SGHTA, CDR2 FQGNSA. The CDR3 is 14 residues long. With 5 bases clipped from V and 7 bases from J, the junction kept 10 bases outside the gene matches. CDR3 sequence reads: CASSPRQGVGTQYF. The CDR3, as DNA: TGTGCCAGCAGCCCTCGACAGGGCGTGGGGACCCAGTACTTC.

This clonotype occurred a few times. The genes are TRBV2 and TRBJ2-5; no reliable D call. Germline values: CDR1 SNHLY, CDR2 FYNNEI. The CDR3 runs to 14 residues. Deletions cut 8 bases from V and 4 bases from J, with 17 bases between. In DNA, the CDR3 is TGTGCCAGCCTATCCGGTGCCCTTGGAGAGACCCAGTACTTC. This gives the protein CASLSGALGETQYF. Full variable domain (rest looked up from reference TRBV2 and TRBJ2-5): EPEVTQTPSHQVTQMGQEVILRCVPISNHLYFYWYRQILGQKVEFLVSFYNNEISEKSEIFDDQFSVERPDGSNFTLKIRSTKLEDSAMYFCASLSGALGETQYFGPGTRLLVL.

This clonotype was seen at least ten times. This chain uses TRBV6-2 or TRBV6-3 with TRBJ2-7; unclear D gene. CDR3 size: 12 residues. Germline CDR1 is MNHEY and CDR2 is SVGEGT. The V end was cut by 0 bases, the J end by 2 bases, with 2 bases between. CDR3 loop: CASSYSTYEQYF. CDR3 DNA: TGTGCCAGCAGTTACTCCACCTACGAGCAGTACTTC.